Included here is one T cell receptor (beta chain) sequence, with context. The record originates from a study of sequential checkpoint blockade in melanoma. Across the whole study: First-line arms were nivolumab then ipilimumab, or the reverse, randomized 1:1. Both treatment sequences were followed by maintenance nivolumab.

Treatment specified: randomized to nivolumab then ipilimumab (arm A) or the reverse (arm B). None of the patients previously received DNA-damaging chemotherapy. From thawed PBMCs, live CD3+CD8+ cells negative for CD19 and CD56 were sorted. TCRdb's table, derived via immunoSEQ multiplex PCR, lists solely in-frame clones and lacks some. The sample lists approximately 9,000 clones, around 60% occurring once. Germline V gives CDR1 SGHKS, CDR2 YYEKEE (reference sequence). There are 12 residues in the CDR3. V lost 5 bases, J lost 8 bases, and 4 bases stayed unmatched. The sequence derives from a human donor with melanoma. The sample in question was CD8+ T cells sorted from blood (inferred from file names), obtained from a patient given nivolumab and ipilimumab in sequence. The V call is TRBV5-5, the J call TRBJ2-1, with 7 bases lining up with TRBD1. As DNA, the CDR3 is TGTGCCAGCAGTTACAGGGGCGATGAGCAGTTCTTC. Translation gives CASSYRGDEQFF.